This T cell receptor (beta chain) was sequenced during a study of radiotherapy plus CTLA-4 blockade in lung cancer listed by TCRdb under 2018. A note on the overall study: Among enrolled patients, 15% to 20% had an objective response and 25% to 40% reached disease control. What the work shows at the level of the full study, not this receptor alone: After treatment with radiotherapy and ipilimumab, TCR clones that originated in tumors expanded in peripheral blood. The strongest predictors of response, as reported, were early dynamic changes in blood T cell clones along with a rise in serum interferon-beta after radiation.

The study tested focal radiation therapy combined with CTLA-4 blockade (ipilimumab) in patients with chemo-refractory metastatic non-small-cell lung cancer. Note on this clone: No cognate antigen has been identified for it. No base quality values were provided; no much bigger clone lies one nucleotide off.

Libraries were built with the immunoSEQ multiplex PCR assay. What TCRdb holds here is the immuneACCESS table cut down to in-frame rearrangements. Part of the clones is not present; checked against another copy, under half of the missing clones reflect an unresolved V gene, and the others are unexplained. The sample table lists about 31,000 clones, 70% to 75% of them with a count of one. Around 5.1% of the sample is held by the ten biggest clonotypes. CDR1 and CDR2 are drawn from the germline V gene: SGHAT, FQNNGV. From the cysteine through the phenylalanine, the CDR3 covers 13 amino acids. The CDR3 DNA has 39 bases and is translated from base 1. V was cut back by 6 bases and J by 4 bases, leaving a gap of 13 bases between them.

The chain couples TRBV11-2 to TRBJ2-7; confidence is insufficient to name the D gene. The origin of this receptor is a human donor with non-small cell lung cancer whose response to radiotherapy plus ipilimumab could not be evaluated. The input for sequencing was peripheral blood, taken from a patient treated with radiotherapy plus ipilimumab. The bases read TGTGCCAGCAGGTTCTCGCCGGGTTACGAGCAGTACTTC. This is translated as CASRFSPGYEQYF. Extended through the reference TRBV11-2 and TRBJ2-7 proteins, this CDR3 yields the full variable domain: EAGVAQSPRYKIIEKRQSVAFWCNPISGHATLYWYQQILGQGPKLLIQFQNNGVVDDSQLPKDRFSAERLKGVDSTLKIQPAKLEDSAVYLCASRFSPGYEQYFGPGTRLTVT.